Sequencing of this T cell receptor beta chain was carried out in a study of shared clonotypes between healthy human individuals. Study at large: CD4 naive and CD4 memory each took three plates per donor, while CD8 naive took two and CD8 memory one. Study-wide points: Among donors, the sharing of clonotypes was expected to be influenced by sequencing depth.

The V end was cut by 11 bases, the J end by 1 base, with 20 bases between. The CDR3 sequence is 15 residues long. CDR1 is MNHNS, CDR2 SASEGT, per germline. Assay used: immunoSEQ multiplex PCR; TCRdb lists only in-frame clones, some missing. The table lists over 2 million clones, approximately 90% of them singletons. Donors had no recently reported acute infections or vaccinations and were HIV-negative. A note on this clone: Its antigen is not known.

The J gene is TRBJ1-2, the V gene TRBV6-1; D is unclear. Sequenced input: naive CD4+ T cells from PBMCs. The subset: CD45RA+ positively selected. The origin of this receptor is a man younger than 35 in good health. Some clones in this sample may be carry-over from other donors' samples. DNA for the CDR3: TGTGCCGGCTTGGGGTCTGGGTTCGGTAACTATGGCTACACCTTC. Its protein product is CAGLGSGFGNYGYTF.